This entry lists 30 T cell receptor beta chains sequenced from one sample in a study of T cell responses to AZD1222 COVID-19 vaccine. Repertoires were generated with immunoSEQ multiplex PCR, while TCRdb's copy carries only in-frame clones and drops some. This table holds about 84,000 clones, 87% found once. The sequences come from peripheral blood, collected 28 days after the second AZD1222 dose. The receptors were gathered from an adult who received the AZD1222 COVID-19 vaccine.

The rearrangement joins TRBV24-1 to TRBJ1-5; TRBD1 might be the D (5 bases). Germline-derived CDR1 and CDR2 are KGHDR and SFDVKD. The CDR3 length is 15 residues. With 9 bases removed from V and 5 bases from J, the gap between germline ends came to 19 bases. DNA of the CDR3: TGTGCCACCCGGGGGGACCGCGCTACACATCAGCCCCAGCATTTT. Encoded protein: CATRGDRATHQPQHF.

This chain connects TRBV12-3 or TRBV12-4 to TRBJ2-5; 11 positions agree with TRBD2. The CDR3 length is 13 residues. V shed 6 bases, J shed 7 bases, and the junction held 4 bases outside the gene matches. CDR3 bases: TGTGCCAGCAGCCCCACTAGCGGGGGGACCCAGTACTTC. This gives the protein CASSPTSGGTQYF.

V usage is TRBV5-4 and J usage is TRBJ1-1; D gene unclear. The CDR3 totals 15 residues. Germline-derived CDR1 and CDR2 are SGHNT and YYREEE (reference sequence). Trimming shortened V by 4 bases and J by 1 base, and 14 bases separated the two germline ends. The CDR3 region has the DNA TGTGCCAGCAGCCGCGAGCCCGGACGGAACACTGAAGCTTTCTTT. Protein: CASSREPGRNTEAFF.

This clone appeared once. V gene TRBV20-1 combines with J gene TRBJ1-2; 10 bases fit TRBD1. Germline values: CDR1 DFQATT, CDR2 SNEGSKA (reference sequence). V was pared by 3 bases and J by 5 bases, with 12 bases of the junction left unmatched. The CDR3 consists of 16 residues. CDR3 loop: CSASRTGGPTRYGYTF. CDR3 bases: TGCAGTGCTAGTCGGACAGGGGGGCCCACTAGGTATGGCTACACCTTC.

This clone occurred a few times. The rearrangement uses TRBV11-2 and TRBJ2-2; weak D call: TRBD2 (5 bases). The ends were cut back, 1 base at V and 4 bases at J, with 10 bases in the middle. The CDR3 length is 15 residues. Germline V gene sequence: CDR1 SGHAT, CDR2 FQNNGV. The CDR3 loop is CASSLVRGGTGELFF. The CDR3 bases are TGTGCCAGCAGCTTAGTACGGGGTGGCACCGGGGAGCTGTTTTTT.

A single count supports this clone. The junction shows a germline mismatch at one end, possibly a read error. The chain couples TRBV5-1 to TRBJ2-7; 7 bases line up with TRBD2. Germline V gives CDR1 SGHRS, CDR2 YFSETQ. The CDR3 extends over 13 amino acids. CDR3 region: CASSLAGSGLYNF. The CDR3 DNA sequence: TGCGCCAGCAGCTTGGCGGGTAGCGGGCTTTACAACTTC.

The CDR3 bases are TGCGCCAGCAGTCAATCTGAAGGTTCGTCTCCCTACTTC. This translates into CASSQSEGSSPYF. The rearrangement joins TRBV23-1 to TRBJ2-7, with D hard to call. TRBV23-1 belongs to the ORF category, with a function that is uncertain. This CDR3 comprises 13 residues. Trimming took 0 bases from V and 13 from J, leaving 16 bases between them.

The chain joins TRBV7-2 to TRBJ1-5; D is ambiguous. The CDR3 contains 15 residues. Trimming took off 4 bases at V and 6 bases at J, with 16 bases between the two ends. Germline CDR1 and CDR2: SGHTA and FQGNSA. The CDR3 DNA is TGTGCCAGCAGCTCTAACCACCAGACCTCTCAGCCCCAGCATTTT. Its translation is CASSSNHQTSQPQHF. The variable domain in full, with the rest retrieved from reference TRBV7-2 and TRBJ1-5, is GAGVSQSPSNKVTEKGKDVELRCDPISGHTALYWYRQSLGQGLEFLIYFQGNSAPDKSGLPSDRFSAERTGGSVSTLTIQRTQQEDSAVYLCASSSNHQTSQPQHFGDGTRLSIL.

This clone was seen more than once but under ten times. DNA for the CDR3: TGTGCCAGTAGCGAACAGCTCAATCAGCCCCAGCATTTT. This sequence encodes CASSEQLNQPQHF. This chain links TRBV19 with TRBJ1-5, with D unresolved. Trimming stripped 6 bases from V and 3 bases from J, with 9 bases between. The CDR3 loop spans 13 amino acids. Per germline, CDR1 LNHDA and CDR2 SQIVND (reference sequence).

The rearrangement joins TRBV12-5 to TRBJ2-7; weak D call: TRBD2 (6 bases). Between the trimmed V and J ends, which lost 6 bases and 2 bases, there was a span of 14 bases. Germline V CDR1 and CDR2: LGHNT, FRNRAP. CDR3 length: 14 amino acids. In nucleotides, the CDR3 is TGTGCTAGTGGCCGAGAGCCTAGCGCCTACGAGCAGTACTTC. It encodes CASGREPSAYEQYF.

The gene calls are TRBV5-1 and TRBJ1-2, with 7 bases identical to TRBD1. From germline, CDR1 is SGHRS and CDR2 YFSETQ. V lost 4 bases, J lost 6 bases, and 12 bases stayed unmatched. The CDR3 is made up of 15 amino acids. The chain's CDR3 is CASSPGWWGQNGYTF. In nucleotides, the CDR3 is TGCGCCAGCAGCCCGGGGTGGTGGGGACAGAATGGCTACACCTTC.

The rearrangement uses TRBV6-5 and TRBJ1-4; TRBD1 matches 9 bases. The germline V gene encodes CDR1 MNHEY and CDR2 SVGAGI. With V trimmed by 6 bases and J by 8 bases, 7 bases remained unmatched. This CDR3 spans 14 amino acids. CDR3 sequence: CASSPGTGREKLFF. For the CDR3, the DNA is TGTGCCAGCAGCCCCGGGACAGGGCGGGAAAAACTGTTTTTT.

The chain carries TRBV28 and TRBJ2-3; D is ambiguous. This CDR3 region has 13 residues. With 3 bases removed from V and 2 bases from J, the gap between germline ends came to 6 bases. The germline CDR1 and CDR2 sequences are MDHEN and SYDVKM. CDR3 sequence reads: CASSLGYTDTQYF. The CDR3 DNA is TGTGCCAGCAGTTTGGGCTACACAGATACGCAGTATTTT.

This chain connects TRBV19 to TRBJ1-2; 10 nucleotides line up with TRBD1. The CDR3 runs 16 residues. Trimming took 4 bases from V and 1 from J; bases not matched to a gene: 6. Germline-derived CDR1 and CDR2 are LNHDA and SQIVND (reference sequence). This CDR3 is CASSRTGGVRNYGYTF. The CDR3 region has the DNA TGTGCCAGTAGTAGGACAGGGGGGGTTCGTAACTATGGCTACACCTTC.

This clone was counted a single time. The CDR3 loop reads CASSLGWMNTEAFF. DNA of the CDR3: TGTGCCAGCAGCTTGGGTTGGATGAACACTGAAGCTTTCTTT. The genes are TRBV5-8 and TRBJ1-1; D call uncertain. V dropped 0 bases and J dropped 0 bases, with 6 bases sitting between them. The CDR3 consists of 14 residues. Germline assignment: CDR1 SGHTS and CDR2 YDEGEE.

J is TRBJ1-4 and V is TRBV6-5, with 7 bases aligning to TRBD1. V lost 7 bases to trimming and J lost 8 bases; unmatched junction nucleotides: 10. Germline loops: CDR1 MNHEY, CDR2 SVGAGI. The CDR3 covers 14 residues. CDR3 amino acids: CASTLTGPPEKLFF. The CDR3 DNA follows: TGTGCCAGCACCCTGACAGGGCCGCCGGAAAAACTGTTTTTT.

V usage is TRBV28 and J usage is TRBJ1-5, with D tentatively TRBD1 (5 bases). Trimming removed 8 bases at V and 2 bases at J, with 7 bases between. From germline, CDR1 is MDHEN and CDR2 SYDVKM. The CDR3 extends over 12 amino acids. CDR3 amino acids: CASGGGNQPQHF. CDR3 nucleotides: TGTGCCAGCGGGGGGGGCAATCAGCCCCAGCATTTT.

The chain recombines TRBV7-3 with TRBJ2-1; D might be TRBD1 (5 bases). The CDR3 runs 14 residues. V lost 2 bases and J 5 bases, leaving 10 bases between the germline ends. Germline CDR1 is SGHTA and CDR2 is FQGTGA. The CDR3: CASSLQGIDNEQFF. CDR3 nucleotides: TGTGCCAGCAGCTTACAGGGCATCGACAATGAGCAGTTCTTC.

This clone has a single count. V gene TRBV13 combines with J gene TRBJ2-7; 8 bases match TRBD1. Trimming removed 5 bases from V and 0 bases from J; junction bases left unmatched: 6. The CDR3 spans 15 residues. The germline V gene encodes CDR1 PRHDT and CDR2 FYEKMQ (reference sequence). CDR3 in DNA: TGTGCCAGCAGCCCGGGGACAGGCCTCTCCTACGAGCAGTACTTC. It is translated as CASSPGTGLSYEQYF.

The V and J genes are TRBV18 and TRBJ1-6; D might be TRBD1 (5 bases). The ends were cut back, 3 bases at V and 14 bases at J, with 14 bases in the middle. The CDR3 loop spans 13 amino acids. Per the germline V gene, CDR1 is KGHSH and CDR2 is LQKENI. The CDR3 sequence: CASSPRDPRALHF. As DNA, the CDR3 is TGTGCCAGCTCACCTAGGGACCCCAGGGCCCTCCACTTT.

V gene TRBV6-5 combines with J gene TRBJ2-7, with D tentatively TRBD1 or TRBD2 (6 bases each). V was pared by 0 bases and J by 8 bases, with 17 bases between. The CDR3 is 15 amino acids. CDR1 is MNHEY, CDR2 SVGAGI, per germline. This CDR3 is CASSYSFDRTTKQYF. The CDR3 DNA sequence: TGTGCCAGCAGTTACTCGTTCGACAGGACTACGAAGCAGTACTTC.

The J gene is TRBJ1-2, the V gene TRBV7-3; a possible D gene is TRBD1 (5 bases). The length of the CDR3 is 13 residues. V was trimmed by 4 bases and J by 8 bases, leaving 14 bases between them. From germline, CDR1 is SGHTA and CDR2 FQGTGA. The chain's CDR3 is CASSSGPEGGYTF. The CDR3, as DNA: TGTGCCAGCAGCTCCGGACCAGAGGGGGGCTACACCTTC. The complete variable domain, with remaining parts taken from reference TRBV7-3 and TRBJ1-2, reads GAGVSQTPSNKVTEKGKYVELRCDPISGHTALYWYRQSLGQGPEFLIYFQGTGAADDSGLPNDRFFAVRPEGSVSTLKIQRTERGDSAVYLCASSSGPEGGYTFGSGTRLTVV.

This chain uses TRBV6-2 or TRBV6-3 with TRBJ1-5; a weak D match, TRBD1 (6 bases). The CDR3 runs 16 residues. The germline gives CDR1 MNHEY, CDR2 SVGEGT. The V gene lost 8 bases and the J gene lost 2 bases, with 19 bases spanning the gap. The CDR3 loop reads CASRPGGAGGNQPQHF. DNA for the CDR3: TGTGCCAGCCGCCCGGGGGGGGCAGGAGGCAATCAGCCCCAGCATTTT.

This CDR3 reads CASSPGQGGETQYF. The CDR3, as DNA: TGTGCCAGCTCACCGGGACAGGGCGGGGAGACCCAGTACTTC. The rearrangement joins TRBV18 to TRBJ2-5, with 9 bases lining up with TRBD1. The V and J ends lost 3 bases and 5 bases, in that order; junction bases with no gene match: 4. The germline gives CDR1 KGHSH, CDR2 LQKENI. The CDR3 consists of 14 residues.

This rearrangement joins TRBV7-3 to TRBJ2-3; TRBD1 or TRBD2 may be the D gene (5 bases each). Deletions cut 5 bases from V and 4 bases from J, with 22 bases between. Per germline, CDR1 SGHTA and CDR2 FQGTGA. The CDR3 has 17 amino acids. The CDR3 nucleotides read TGTGCCAGCAGCCTCATGGGGACCCGAGAGGTCCCAGATACGCAGTATTTT. This translates into CASSLMGTREVPDTQYF.

This rearrangement joins TRBV6-5 to TRBJ2-1; D perhaps matches TRBD2 (6 bases). In germline, CDR1 is MNHEY, CDR2 SVGAGI. The V and J ends lost 3 bases and 7 bases respectively, with 16 bases between them. The CDR3 has 15 residues. The CDR3 region has the DNA TGTGCCAGCAGTTATGGTCAGGGAGGTAAAAATGAGCAGTTCTTC. Translated, it gives CASSYGQGGKNEQFF.

This chain uses TRBV5-4 with TRBJ1-2, with a weak D call TRBD1 (5 bases). Per germline, CDR1 SGHNT and CDR2 YYREEE (reference sequence). This CDR3 region has 15 residues. V gave up 4 bases and J gave up 1 base, with 14 bases separating them. The CDR3 nucleotides are TGTGCCAGCAGCCCCAGTTCAGGGCTTAACTATGGCTACACCTTC. It yields the protein CASSPSSGLNYGYTF.

J is TRBJ2-3 and V is TRBV3-1 (or the pseudogene TRBV3-2), with 9 bases fitting TRBD2. Germline loops: CDR1 LGHDT, CDR2 YNNKEL (reference sequence). V shed 10 bases and J 6 bases; nucleotides not matched to a gene: 11. This CDR3 contains 14 residues. The CDR3 here is CATRRGGASDTQYF. In DNA form, the CDR3 reads TGTGCCACCCGGCGGGGGGGGGCCAGCGATACGCAGTATTTT.

The chain joins TRBV19 to TRBJ1-1, with a weak D call TRBD1 (6 bases). Looked up from germline, CDR1 is LNHDA and CDR2 is SQIVND (reference sequence). V was cut by 3 bases and J by 11 bases, with 16 bases left in between. The CDR3 runs to 13 residues. CDR3 bases: TGTGCCAGTAGTATGGGGGGCGAAGATTTGGCTTTCTTT. This codes for CASSMGGEDLAFF.

This clone was seen only once. This chain connects TRBV10-3 to TRBJ1-2; 11 nucleotides line up with TRBD1. This CDR3 has 13 residues. V trimming: 10 bases; J trimming: 6 bases; junction bases outside the gene matches: 7. Germline V gene lookup returns CDR1 ENHRY and CDR2 SYGVKD. CDR3 in amino acids: CATVPGQGDGYTF. The DNA for the CDR3 is TGTGCCACCGTACCGGGACAGGGGGATGGCTACACCTTC.